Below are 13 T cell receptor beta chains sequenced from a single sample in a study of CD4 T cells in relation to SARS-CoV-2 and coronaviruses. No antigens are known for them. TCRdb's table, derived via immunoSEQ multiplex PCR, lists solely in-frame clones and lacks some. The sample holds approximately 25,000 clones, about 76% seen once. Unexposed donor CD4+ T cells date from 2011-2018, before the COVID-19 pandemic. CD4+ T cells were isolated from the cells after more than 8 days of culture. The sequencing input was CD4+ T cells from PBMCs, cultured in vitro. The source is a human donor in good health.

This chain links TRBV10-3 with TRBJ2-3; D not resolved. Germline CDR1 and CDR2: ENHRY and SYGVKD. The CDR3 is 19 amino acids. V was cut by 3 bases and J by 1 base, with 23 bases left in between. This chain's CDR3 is CAISDLLSGDFVGTDTQYF. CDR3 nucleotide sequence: TGTGCCATCAGTGACCTCCTATCCGGCGATTTCGTGGGCACAGATACGCAGTATTTT.

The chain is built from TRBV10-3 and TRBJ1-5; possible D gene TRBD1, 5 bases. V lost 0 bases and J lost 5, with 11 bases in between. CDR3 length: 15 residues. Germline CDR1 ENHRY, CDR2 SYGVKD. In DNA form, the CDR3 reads TGTGCCATCAGTGAGTCGGGCAGGGATGATCAGCCCCAGCATTTT. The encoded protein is CAISESGRDDQPQHF.

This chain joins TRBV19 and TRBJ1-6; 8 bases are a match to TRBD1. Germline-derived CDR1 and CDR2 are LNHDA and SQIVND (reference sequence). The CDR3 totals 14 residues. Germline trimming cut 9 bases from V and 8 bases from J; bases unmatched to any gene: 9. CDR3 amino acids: CASRTGQDYSPLHF. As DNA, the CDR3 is TGTGCCAGCCGAACGGGACAGGACTATTCACCCCTCCACTTT.

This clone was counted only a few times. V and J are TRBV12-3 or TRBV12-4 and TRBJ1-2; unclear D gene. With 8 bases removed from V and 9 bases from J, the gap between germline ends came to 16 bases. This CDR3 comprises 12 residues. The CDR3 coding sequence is TGTGCCAGCTCTCACGAAGGGCGCAGCTACACCTTC. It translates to CASSHEGRSYTF.

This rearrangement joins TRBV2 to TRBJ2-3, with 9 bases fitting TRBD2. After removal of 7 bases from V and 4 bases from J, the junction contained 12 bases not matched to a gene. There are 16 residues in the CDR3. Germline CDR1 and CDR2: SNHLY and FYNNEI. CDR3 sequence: CASKPGTSRFSDTQYF. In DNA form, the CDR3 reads TGTGCCAGCAAACCTGGGACTAGCAGGTTCTCAGATACGCAGTATTTT.

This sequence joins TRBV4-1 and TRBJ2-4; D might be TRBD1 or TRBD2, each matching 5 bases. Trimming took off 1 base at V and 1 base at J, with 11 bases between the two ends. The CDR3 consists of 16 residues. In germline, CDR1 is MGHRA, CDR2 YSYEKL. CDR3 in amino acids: CASSQVLAGAKNIQYF. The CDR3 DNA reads TGCGCCAGCAGCCAAGTTCTAGCAGGGGCCAAAAACATTCAGTACTTC.

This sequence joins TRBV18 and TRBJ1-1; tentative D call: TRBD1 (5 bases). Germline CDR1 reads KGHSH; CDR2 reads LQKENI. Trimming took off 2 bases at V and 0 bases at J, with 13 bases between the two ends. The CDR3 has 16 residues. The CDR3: CASSPAGPGMNTEAFF. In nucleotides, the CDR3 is TGTGCCAGCTCACCAGCAGGGCCGGGAATGAACACTGAAGCTTTCTTT.

CDR3 sequence: CASSQEHSGGVHEQFF. The DNA of the CDR3 is TGTGCCAGCAGCCAAGAACATAGCGGGGGGGTTCATGAGCAGTTCTTC. The chain couples TRBV6-4 to TRBJ2-1; 11 nucleotides line up with TRBD2. The germline V gene encodes CDR1 MRHNA and CDR2 SNTAGT. V was clipped by 6 bases and J by 8 bases; unmatched bases: 12. The CDR3 is made up of 16 amino acids.

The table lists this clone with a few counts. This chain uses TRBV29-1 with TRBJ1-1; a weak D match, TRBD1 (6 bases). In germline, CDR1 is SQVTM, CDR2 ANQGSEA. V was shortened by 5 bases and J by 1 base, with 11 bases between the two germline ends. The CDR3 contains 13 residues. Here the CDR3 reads CSVWGTPNTEAFF. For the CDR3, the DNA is TGCAGCGTTTGGGGGACACCGAACACTGAAGCTTTCTTT.

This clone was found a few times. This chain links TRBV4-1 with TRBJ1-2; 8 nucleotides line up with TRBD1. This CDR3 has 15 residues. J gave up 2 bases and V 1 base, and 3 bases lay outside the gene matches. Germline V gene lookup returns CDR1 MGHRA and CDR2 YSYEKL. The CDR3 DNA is TGCGCCAGCAGCCAAGTGGGACAGGCCAACTATGGCTACACCTTC. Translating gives CASSQVGQANYGYTF.

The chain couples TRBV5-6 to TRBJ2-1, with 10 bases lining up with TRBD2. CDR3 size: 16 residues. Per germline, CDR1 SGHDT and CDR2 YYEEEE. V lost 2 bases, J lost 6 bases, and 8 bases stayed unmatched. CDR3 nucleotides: TGTGCCAGCAGCTTATTTGAGACTAGCGGGTTCAATGAGCAGTTCTTC. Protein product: CASSLFETSGFNEQFF. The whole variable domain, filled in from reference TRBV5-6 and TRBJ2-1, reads DAGVTQSPTHLIKTRGQQVTLRCSPKSGHDTVSWYQQALGQGPQFIFQYYEEEERQRGNFPDRFSGHQFPNYSSELNVNALLLGDSALYLCASSLFETSGFNEQFFGPGTRLTVL.

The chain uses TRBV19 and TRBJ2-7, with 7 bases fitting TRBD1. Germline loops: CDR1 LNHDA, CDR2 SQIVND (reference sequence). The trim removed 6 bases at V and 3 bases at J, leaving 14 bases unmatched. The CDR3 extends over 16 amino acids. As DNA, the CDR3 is TGTGCCAGTAGCCAGACGACAGGGCCGAATCTCTACGAGCAGTACTTC. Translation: CASSQTTGPNLYEQYF.

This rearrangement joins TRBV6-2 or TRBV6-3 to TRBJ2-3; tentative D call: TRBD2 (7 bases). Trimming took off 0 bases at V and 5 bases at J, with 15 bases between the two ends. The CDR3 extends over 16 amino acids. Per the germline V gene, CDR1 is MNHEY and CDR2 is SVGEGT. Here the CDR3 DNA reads TGTGCCAGCAGTTACTCGTCCCGGGGGGCTGGAGATACGCAGTATTTT. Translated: CASSYSSRGAGDTQYF.